The source of this T cell receptor (beta chain) is a study of radiation and T cells in renal cell carcinoma. Study-wide results and limits: Irradiated tumors had higher TCR clonality than control tumors. No pretreatment tumor biopsies were available for baseline clonotypes.

As for treatment: 15 Gy SBRT to primary tumor, nephrectomy 4 weeks later. Nephrectomy followed 15 Gy stereotactic body radiation by 4 weeks. Assay used: immunoSEQ multiplex PCR; TCRdb lists only in-frame clones, some missing. The data contain over 15,000 clones, 50% to 65% of them seen just once; the ten biggest clones take up roughly an eighth. This CDR3 comprises 16 residues. The germline CDR1 and CDR2 sequences are MNHEY and SMNVEV (reference sequence). Trimming removed 3 bases from V and 5 bases from J, with 19 bases in between. As to this clone: What it binds is unknown.

This receptor was identified in a woman between 65 and 79 years old with renal cell carcinoma. The rearrangement uses TRBV27 and TRBJ1-2; D might be TRBD1 (6 bases). The sample in question was tumor tissue, obtained from a patient whose treatment included radiotherapy and nephrectomy. Here the CDR3 reads CASSFIGGADGYGYTF. CDR3 coding DNA: TGTGCCAGCAGTTTTATCGGGGGGGCAGATGGGTATGGCTACACCTTC.